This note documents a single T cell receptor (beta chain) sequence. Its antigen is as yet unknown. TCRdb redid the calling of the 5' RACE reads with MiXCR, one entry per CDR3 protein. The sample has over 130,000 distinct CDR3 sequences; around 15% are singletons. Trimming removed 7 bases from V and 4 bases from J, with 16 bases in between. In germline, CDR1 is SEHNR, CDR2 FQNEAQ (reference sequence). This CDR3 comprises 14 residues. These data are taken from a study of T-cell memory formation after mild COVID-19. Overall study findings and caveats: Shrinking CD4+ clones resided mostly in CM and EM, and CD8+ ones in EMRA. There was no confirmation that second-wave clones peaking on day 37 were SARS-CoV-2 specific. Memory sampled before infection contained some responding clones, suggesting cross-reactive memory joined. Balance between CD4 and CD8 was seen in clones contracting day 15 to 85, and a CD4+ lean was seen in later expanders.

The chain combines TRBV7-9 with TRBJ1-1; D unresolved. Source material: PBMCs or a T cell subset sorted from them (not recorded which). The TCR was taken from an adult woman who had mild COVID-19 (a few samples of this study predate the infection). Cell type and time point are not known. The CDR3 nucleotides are TGTGCCAGCACCTCTCCGGATCAGAGCACTGAAGCTTTCTTT. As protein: CASTSPDQSTEAFF.